The rows below give T cell receptor beta chains drawn from one sample of a study of blood T cell repertoires in COVID-19. Assay used: immunoSEQ multiplex PCR; TCRdb lists only in-frame clones, some missing. Found here are some 290,000 clones, 85% to 90% of them singletons; the top ten hold less than 4%. Sequenced sample: peripheral blood. The receptors originated from a man younger than 35 with active or convalescent COVID-19. Each CDR3 is given with its conserved first and last residue. A D gene is named only where the DNA matches it firmly.

d_call	j_call	v_call	cdr3_aa	cdr3_nt
TRBD1	TRBJ1-1	TRBV5-1	CASRRTGEFMTEAFF	TGCGCCAGCAGACGCACAGGGGAATTTATGACTGAAGCTTTCTTT
TRBD1	TRBJ2-3	TRBV4-2	CASSQDSGGFSTDTQYF	TGTGCCAGCAGCCAAGACTCAGGGGGATTTAGCACAGATACGCAGTATTTT
NA	TRBJ2-5	TRBV7-9	CASSPGLGGGETQYF	TGTGCCAGCAGCCCCGGACTAGGGGGAGGGGAGACCCAGTACTTC
TRBD1	TRBJ2-2	TRBV7-6	CASSFYPGTGAHTGELFF	TGTGCCAGCAGCTTTTACCCCGGGACAGGGGCCCACACCGGGGAGCTGTTTTTT
NA	TRBJ1-5	TRBV20-1	CSASRENGQPQHF	TGCAGTGCTAGTCGGGAGAACGGTCAGCCCCAGCATTTT
NA	TRBJ2-5	TRBV6-1	CASSEVLAETQYF	TGTGCCAGCAGTGAAGTCCTAGCGGAGACCCAGTACTTC
NA	TRBJ1-2	TRBV6-5	CASRGAGGIDYGYTF	TGTGCCAGCAGAGGGGCCGGGGGAATCGACTATGGCTACACCTTC
TRBD2	TRBJ2-5	TRBV3-1/TRBV3-2	CASSLPTSGIQETQYF	TGTGCCAGCAGCCTACCGACTAGCGGGATTCAAGAGACCCAGTACTTC
NA	TRBJ2-1	TRBV5-5	CASSLVYNEQFF	TGTGCCAGCAGCTTGGTATACAATGAGCAGTTCTTC
NA	TRBJ2-1	TRBV27	CASSPEPAGEQFF	TGTGCCAGCAGTCCCGAGCCGGCCGGGGAGCAGTTCTTC
NA	TRBJ1-3	TRBV5-1	CASSLGSSGNTIYF	TGCGCCAGCAGCTTGGGGAGCTCTGGAAACACCATATATTTT
TRBD1	TRBJ2-1	TRBV27	CASLTLRDRGGRRFNEQFF	TGTGCCAGCCTAACCCTCCGGGACAGGGGTGGGAGACGCTTCAATGAGCAGTTCTTC
NA	TRBJ1-2	TRBV28	CASSLSVYGYTF	TGTGCCAGCAGTTTATCCGTCTATGGCTACACCTTC
TRBD1	TRBJ1-5	TRBV2	CASSEGQGNVQPQHF	TGTGCCAGCAGTGAGGGACAGGGGAATGTTCAGCCCCAGCATTTT
NA	TRBJ2-5	TRBV27	CASSLSSGLGETQYF	TGTGCCAGCAGTCTTTCGTCCGGACTCGGGGAGACCCAGTACTTC
NA	TRBJ1-4	TRBV19	CASTQGGTNEKLFF	TGTGCCAGTACCCAGGGAGGGACTAATGAAAAACTGTTTTTT
TRBD1	TRBJ2-4	TRBV5-1	CASSVGQGDIQYF	TGCGCCAGCAGCGTAGGACAGGGGGACATTCAGTACTTC
TRBD1	TRBJ2-1	TRBV7-3	CASSRLPGQGAREQFF	TGTGCCAGCAGCCGGCTCCCGGGACAGGGGGCGCGTGAGCAGTTCTTC
NA	TRBJ2-2	TRBV24-1	CATSDHGLNTGELFF	TGTGCCACCAGTGACCACGGACTGAACACCGGGGAGCTGTTTTTT
NA	TRBJ2-7	TRBV11-2	CASSQRTRGYEQYF	TGTGCCAGCAGCCAAAGGACCCGGGGCTACGAGCAGTACTTC
NA	TRBJ2-7	TRBV7-2	CASSLGPGSSYEQYF	TGTGCCAGCAGCTTAGGGCCCGGGAGCTCCTACGAGCAGTACTTC
TRBD2	TRBJ2-7	TRBV6-5	CASSPTSGSSYEQYF	TGTGCCAGCAGTCCTACTAGCGGCAGCTCCTACGAGCAGTACTTC
TRBD1	TRBJ2-7	TRBV2	CASSEPGDRYEQYF	TGTGCCAGCAGTGAACCGGGGGACAGGTACGAGCAGTACTTC
NA	TRBJ2-2	TRBV24-1	CATNRDTGELFF	TGTGCCACCAACAGGGACACCGGGGAGCTGTTTTTT
TRBD1	TRBJ2-1	TRBV5-5	CASSLDGQGYSYNEQFF	TGTGCCAGCAGCTTAGACGGACAGGGTTACTCCTACAATGAGCAGTTCTTC
TRBD2	TRBJ2-1	TRBV4-2	CASSQDEASGEEMQFF	TGTGCCAGCAGCCAAGATGAGGCTAGCGGGGAAGAGATGCAGTTCTTC